Below, one TCR beta chain is given with its context. As yet, its antigen is unknown. Per the germline V gene, CDR1 is MDHEN and CDR2 is SYDVKM. V trimming: 3 bases; J trimming: 8 bases; junction bases outside the gene matches: 9. This CDR3 is built from 14 residues. The data are from a study of cytomegalovirus exposure and HLA in healthy donors. Study-wide findings and caveats: Subsequent analysis revealed that first-cohort TCR clusters tended to co-occur in the 130 or so validation repertoires.

Clones were read by immunoSEQ multiplex PCR, and TCRdb kept only the in-frame ones, dropping some. This table has approximately 160,000 clones, 85% to 90% appearing once. The chain employs TRBV28 and TRBJ1-2, with 7 bases matching TRBD1. The sequencing input was PBMCs. This receptor was taken from a man between 18 and 29 years old in good health and CMV-seropositive. In DNA form, the CDR3 reads TGTGCCAGCAGTTTGAATCAGGGGGATGGAGGCTACACCTTC. This translates into CASSLNQGDGGYTF.